In its sample, the clone carrying this T cell receptor beta chain was seen many times. What it binds is not known. TCRdb fed the 5' RACE reads into MiXCR, producing one record per CDR3 protein. The data contain more than 45,000 distinct CDR3 sequences, roughly 4.4% of them singletons. The sample comes from a study of neurological immune-mediated disorders. Study-level results: Expansion of TCR clones was greatest in HTLV-1-associated myelopathy and smallest in multiple sclerosis, where it fell below that of healthy controls.

Stored at -80 C, 2 million PBMCs were the source of the unsorted libraries. The CDR3 length is 13 residues. V gave up 3 bases and J gave up 8 bases, with 8 bases separating them. The receptor was isolated from a man aged 45 to 65 with multiple sclerosis. The sequenced sample consisted of PBMCs. V is TRBV12-3 or TRBV12-4 and J is TRBJ1-6, with D unresolved. CDR3 in amino acids: CASSFSSDSPLHF. The DNA for the CDR3 is TGTGCCAGCAGTTTTTCCTCGGATTCACCCCTCCACTTT.